This entry concerns a single TCR beta chain. Methods used by the authors: Reference gene primer amplification gave estimated nucleated cell counts. The data were produced by immunoSEQ multiplex PCR, yet TCRdb's version contains in-frame clones alone and is incomplete. V and J calls and clone size follow that table, whereas D and trimming were derived from the DNA. The top ten hold around 4% of the sample, which has about 250,000 clones, about four fifths seen once. The CDR3 extends over 14 amino acids. Unmatched junction bases numbered 4, after V lost 8 bases and J lost 2 bases. Per germline, CDR1 MNHEY and CDR2 SMNVEV (reference sequence). The data were taken from a study of blood T cell repertoires in COVID-19. Study-level information: COVID-19 samples collected from the United States, Italy and Spain covered acute and convalescent phases. PBMCs, B-cell-depleted T cells, or T cells were the source of the cDNA or gDNA that made up the material.

The chain carries TRBV27 and TRBJ1-4, with 8 bases aligning to TRBD1. The receptor's source is a man aged 45-65 years with active or convalescent COVID-19. The specimen sequenced was peripheral blood. The CDR3 spells CASWTGRTNEKLFF. The DNA for the CDR3 is TGTGCCAGCTGGACAGGGCGGACTAATGAAAAACTGTTTTTT.